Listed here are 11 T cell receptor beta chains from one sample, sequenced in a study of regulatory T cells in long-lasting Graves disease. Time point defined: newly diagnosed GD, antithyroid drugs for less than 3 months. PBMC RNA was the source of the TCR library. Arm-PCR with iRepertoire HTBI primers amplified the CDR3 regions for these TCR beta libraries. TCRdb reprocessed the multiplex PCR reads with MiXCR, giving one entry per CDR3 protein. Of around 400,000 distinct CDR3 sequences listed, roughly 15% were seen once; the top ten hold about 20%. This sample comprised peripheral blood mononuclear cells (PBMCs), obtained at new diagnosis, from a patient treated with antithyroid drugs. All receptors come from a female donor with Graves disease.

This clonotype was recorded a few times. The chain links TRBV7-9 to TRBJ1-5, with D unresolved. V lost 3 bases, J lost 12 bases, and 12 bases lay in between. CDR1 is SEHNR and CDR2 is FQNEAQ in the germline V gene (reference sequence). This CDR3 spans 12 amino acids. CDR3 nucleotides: TGTGCCAGCAGCTTGACCCGAGGCTTCCAGCATTTT. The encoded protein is CASSLTRGFQHF.

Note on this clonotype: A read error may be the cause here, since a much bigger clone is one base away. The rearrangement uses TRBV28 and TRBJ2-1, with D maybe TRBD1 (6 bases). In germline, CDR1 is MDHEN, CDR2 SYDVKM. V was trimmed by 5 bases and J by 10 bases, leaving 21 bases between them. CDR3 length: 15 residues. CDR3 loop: CASSPGATSFYEQFF. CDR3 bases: TGTGCCAGCAGTCCAGGGGCCACGAGCTTCTACGAGCAGTTCTTC. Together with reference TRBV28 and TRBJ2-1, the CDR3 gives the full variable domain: DVKVTQSSRYLVKRTGEKVFLECVQDMDHENMFWYRQDPGLGLRLIYFSYDVKMKEKGDIPEGYSVSREKKERFSLILESASTNQTSMYLCASSPGATSFYEQFFGPGTRLTVL.

The CDR3: CASSFTGITEAFF. In DNA form, the CDR3 reads TGTGCCAGCAGTTTCACTGGGATCACTGAAGCTTTCTTT. This chain uses TRBV6-5 with TRBJ1-1, with D unclear. Germline values: CDR1 MNHEY, CDR2 SVGAGI. V gave up 4 bases and J gave up 4 bases, with 10 bases separating them. The CDR3 spans 13 residues.

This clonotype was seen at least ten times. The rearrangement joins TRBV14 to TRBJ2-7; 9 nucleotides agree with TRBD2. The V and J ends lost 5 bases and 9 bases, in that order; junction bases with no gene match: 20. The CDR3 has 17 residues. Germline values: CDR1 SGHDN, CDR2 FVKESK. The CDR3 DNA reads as TGTGCCAGCAGCGACCCGGGACTAGCCTCCGACCATCGTTGGCAGTACTTC. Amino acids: CASSDPGLASDHRWQYF.

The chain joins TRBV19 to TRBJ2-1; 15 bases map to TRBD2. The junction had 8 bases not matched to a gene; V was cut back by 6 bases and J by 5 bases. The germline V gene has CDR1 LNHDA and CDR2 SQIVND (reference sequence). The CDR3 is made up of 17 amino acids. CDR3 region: CASRSGTSGRINNEQFF. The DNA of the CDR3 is TGTGCCAGTAGATCCGGGACTAGCGGGAGGATCAACAATGAGCAGTTCTTC.

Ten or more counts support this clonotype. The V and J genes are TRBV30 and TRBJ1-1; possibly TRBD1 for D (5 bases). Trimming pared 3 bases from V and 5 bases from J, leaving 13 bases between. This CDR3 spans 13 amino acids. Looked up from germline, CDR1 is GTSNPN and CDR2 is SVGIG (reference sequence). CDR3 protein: CAWRGEVWTEAFF. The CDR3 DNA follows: TGTGCCTGGAGGGGGGAGGTTTGGACTGAAGCTTTCTTT.

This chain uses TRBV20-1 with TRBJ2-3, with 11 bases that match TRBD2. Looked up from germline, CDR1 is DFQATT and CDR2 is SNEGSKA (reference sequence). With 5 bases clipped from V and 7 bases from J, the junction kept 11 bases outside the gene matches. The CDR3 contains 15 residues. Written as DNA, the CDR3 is TGCAGTGCTTCCGATAGCGGGAGGGCCATAAATACGCAGTATTTT. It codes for CSASDSGRAINTQYF.

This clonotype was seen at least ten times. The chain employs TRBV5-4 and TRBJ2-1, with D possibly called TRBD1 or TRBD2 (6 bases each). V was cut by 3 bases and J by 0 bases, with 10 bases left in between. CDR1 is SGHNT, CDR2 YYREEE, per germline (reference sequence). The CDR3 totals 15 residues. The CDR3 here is CASSSEGGSYNEQFF. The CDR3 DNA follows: TGTGCCAGCAGCTCTGAGGGGGGCTCCTACAATGAGCAGTTCTTC.

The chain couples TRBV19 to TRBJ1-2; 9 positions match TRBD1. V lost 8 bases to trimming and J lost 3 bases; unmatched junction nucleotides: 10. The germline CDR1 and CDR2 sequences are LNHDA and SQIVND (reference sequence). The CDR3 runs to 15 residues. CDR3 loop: CASQRPGQGDYGYTF. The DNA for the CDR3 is TGTGCCAGTCAGAGACCGGGACAGGGTGACTATGGCTACACCTTC.

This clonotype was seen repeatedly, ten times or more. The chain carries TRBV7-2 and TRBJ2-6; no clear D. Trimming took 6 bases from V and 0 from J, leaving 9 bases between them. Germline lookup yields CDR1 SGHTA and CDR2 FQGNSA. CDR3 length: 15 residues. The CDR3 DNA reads TGTGCCAGCAGTTTACGGTCCTCTGGGGCCAACGTCCTGACTTTC. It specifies CASSLRSSGANVLTF.

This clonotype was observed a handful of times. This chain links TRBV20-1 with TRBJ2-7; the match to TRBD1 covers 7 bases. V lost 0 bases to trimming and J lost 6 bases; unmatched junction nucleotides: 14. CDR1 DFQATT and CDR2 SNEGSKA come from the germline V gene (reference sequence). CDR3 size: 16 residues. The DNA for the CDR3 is TGCAGTGCTAGAGATGGTTTAAGACAGGGTGTCGGCGAGCAGTACTTC. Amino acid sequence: CSARDGLRQGVGEQYF.